The sequence of this T cell receptor beta chain was determined in a study of blood T cell repertoires in COVID-19. Study information: In each case, the material was cDNA or gDNA derived from T cells, B-cell-depleted T cells, or PBMCs.

Participants in the exposed group had met a COVID-19 case in the 2 weeks before joining the study. V lost 2 bases and J 0 bases, leaving 8 bases between the germline ends. Per germline, CDR1 MNHEY and CDR2 SMNVEV (reference sequence). This CDR3 region has 15 residues. This table comes from immunoSEQ multiplex PCR, and its TCRdb copy is limited to in-frame clones, with some not included. The sample records 270,000 or so clones, around 93% being singletons. Sequenced input: PBMCs or T cells enriched from blood (not recorded which). This clonotype originated in a man aged 35 to 55 who had been exposed to COVID-19. This rearrangement joins TRBV27 to TRBJ1-5; D is undetermined. In DNA form, the CDR3 reads TGTGCCAGCAGTTTAGGGAGATATAGCAATCAGCCCCAGCATTTT. Residues: CASSLGRYSNQPQHF.